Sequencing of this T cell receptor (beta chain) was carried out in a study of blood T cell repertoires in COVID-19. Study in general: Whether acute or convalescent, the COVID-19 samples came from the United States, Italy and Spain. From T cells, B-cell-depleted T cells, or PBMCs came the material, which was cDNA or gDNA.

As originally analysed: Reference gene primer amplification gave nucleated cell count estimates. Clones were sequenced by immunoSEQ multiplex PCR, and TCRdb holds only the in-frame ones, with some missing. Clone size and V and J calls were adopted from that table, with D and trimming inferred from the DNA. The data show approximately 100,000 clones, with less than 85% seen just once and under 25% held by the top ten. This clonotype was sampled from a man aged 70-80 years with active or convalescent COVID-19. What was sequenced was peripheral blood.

The CDR3 sequence: CASSLAAGWDEQFF. CDR3 nucleotides: TGCGCCAGCAGCTTGGCGGCAGGGTGGGATGAGCAGTTCTTC. The chain is built from TRBV5-1 and TRBJ2-1, with TRBD1 as a possible D gene (5 bases). CDR1 and CDR2 from the germline V gene are SGHRS and YFSETQ. V was pared by 0 bases and J by 8 bases, with 12 bases between. The CDR3 loop spans 14 amino acids. The whole variable domain, remainder taken from reference TRBV5-1 and TRBJ2-1, is KAGVTQTPRYLIKTRGQQVTLSCSPISGHRSVSWYQQTPGQGLQFLFEYFSETQRNKGNFPGRFSGRQFSNSRSEMNVSTLELGDSALYLCASSLAAGWDEQFFGPGTRLTVL.